The sequence of this T cell receptor (beta chain) was determined in a study of human T cells and chemical hapten exposure (dated by TCRdb to the early 2020s). Notes on the research overall: For sensitization, 2% DPC in acetone was applied to a 2 cm by 2 cm area of upper inner arm skin. Weekly therapeutic DPC doses were additionally applied to the scalp of patients throughout the roughly 23-week study period. Patch testing was performed on the upper back with Finn chambers containing 0.01% DPC, and the patch tests were scored after 6 days according to International Contact Dermatitis Research Group standards. The mostly female patient cohort included alopecia areata with under or over 50% scalp involvement, alopecia totalis and alopecia universalis. Libraries were pooled for sequencing, and variation in per-sample TCR yields was attributed mainly to small differences in library volumes within the pool. The study tracked peripheral blood TCR repertoire changes in vivo during primary and secondary sensitization to the hapten diphenylcyclopropenone (DPC) in alopecia patients. Patient blood was sampled pre-sensitization (week 0) and at 2, 6 and about 24 weeks after DPC sensitization. Blood for TCR sequencing was provided by twenty-nine alopecia patients at one to four time points (pre-sensitization, 2, 6 and 24 weeks).

CDR1 and CDR2 (SGHRS, YFSETQ) derive from the germline V gene. Trimming costs V 4 bases and J 6 bases, and their ends lie 16 bases apart. The CDR3 runs 14 amino acids, cysteine and phenylalanine included. Of the read, only the CDR3 DNA is kept; its 42 bases are in frame from base 1. Library method: RACE. The sequencer listed for this sample is NextSeq 500. During library preparation, unique molecular identifiers were attached to individual cDNA molecules so that TCRs could be counted in a quantitative, reproducible way. Both TCR alpha and TCR beta chains were sequenced from each blood RNA sample. The original methods were these. Samples had a median of approximately 93,000 TCRs, with a range from roughly 23,224 to 700,000. V, J and CDR3 annotation of the TCR reads was performed with the Decombinator software suite. For the PS versus PT1 abundance plots, all samples were subsampled to the same number of TCRs (28,000). Expanded TCRs were defined as absent before sensitization and observed at least eight times at the 2-week time point. TCRdb trimmed the raw reads at Q25, called clones with MiXCR and kept productive beta chains. Identical CDR3 proteins give one entry, which carries the most common genes and DNA. These V and J calls derive from TCRdb rather than the authors' analysis. The sample records 300,000 to 350,000 distinct CDR3 sequences, 5.5% to 8% of which are singletons. Around 8.2% of the sample goes to the ten largest clones.

Overall results and qualifications from the work: After repeated subsampling, changes were observed in the strength of the expansion versus patch-test correlation and in the threshold at which the correlation became significant. Significantly more large CDR3 similarity clusters were formed by expanded TCRs than by pre-sensitization or healthy control sets, consistent with antigen-driven responses. Alopecia, a presumed autoimmune disease, was present in all patients, so the immune response of the patients might differ from that of healthy individuals. A positive correlation was found between the number of PT1 expanded TCRs and patch test score, with significance reached at thresholds 8, 16 and 32 but not 4. DPC sensitization did not change the number of TCRs with a frequency above 1 in 1000, and there was no evidence of changes in global repertoire structure.

The table lists this clonotype with many counts. The target of this receptor is not known. No base-level quality is on record; no much larger clone is a single base apart. Read against the paper, the sample's time point label means: patch test 1, 2 weeks after DPC sensitization. Read against the paper, the sample's treatment or condition label means: therapeutic diphenylcyclopropenone sensitization with weekly scalp DPC. Blood at each patch-test visit was drawn before the patch test was applied. To be eligible, patients had to be aged 18 to 70, diagnosed with alopecia and judged suitable for DPC therapy, while pregnant patients were excluded. Total RNA was extracted from unfractionated whole blood that had been collected in Tempus Blood RNA tubes.

This clonotype originated in a woman younger than 30 with alopecia areata. Some clones in this sample may be carry-over from other donors' samples. This sequence uses TRBV5-1 and TRBJ2-5; the D gene identity is not certain. The sequencing here drew on whole blood, taken in connection with sensitization to the hapten diphenylcyclopropenone (DPC). The nucleotide sequence reads as follows: TGCGCCAGCAGCCCACGGGCGGACGCCCAGACCCAGTACTTC. Its coded protein is CASSPRADAQTQYF.